Sequencing of this TCR beta chain was carried out in a study of shared clonotypes between healthy human individuals. V lost 1 base to trimming and J lost 0 bases; unmatched junction nucleotides: 5. The CDR3 totals 16 residues. CDR1 and CDR2 from the germline V gene are MGHRA and YSYEKL. Naive CD8 isolation took CD45RO-negative cells positively selected for CCR7 and excluded terminally differentiated effector memory CD45RA+ cells. Assay execution proceeded at the deep level. The table came from immunoSEQ multiplex PCR; TCRdb's copy has only in-frame clones and leaves some out. Seen here are 2 million or so clones, about 95% observed once, and the top ten hold 1.1%.

The rearrangement uses TRBV4-1 and TRBJ2-7, with TRBD2 matching 8 bases. The origin of this receptor is a man aged 18 to 29 in good health. The sample was naive CD8+ T cells sorted from blood. Here the CDR3 DNA reads TGCGCCAGCAGCCAAGTTTCCGGGGGGGTCTCCTACGAGCAGTACTTC. It codes for CASSQVSGGVSYEQYF.